The present T cell receptor beta chain was sequenced within a study of PD-1 blockade in classical Hodgkin lymphoma. CDR1 SGHRS and CDR2 YFSETQ come from the germline V gene. The CDR3 extends over 15 amino acids. With V trimmed by 0 bases and J by 0 bases, 0 bases remained unmatched. Findings of the study overall: Newly diagnosed patients reportedly had lower baseline TCR diversity than healthy donors.

Time point noted: cycle 4 day 1 (C4D1), after less than seven weeks of nivolumab. No patient escaped relapse after autologous stem cell transplantation, and brentuximab vedotin exposure varied. On this clone: Antigen unknown.

Sequenced by immunoSEQ multiplex PCR; TCRdb stores in-frame clones only, minus some. The table lists around 92,000 clones, 83% of them singletons. The TCR was taken from a human donor with classical Hodgkin lymphoma. V and J are TRBV5-1 and TRBJ2-3; the match to TRBD2 covers 8 bases. Sequences were derived from peripheral blood mononuclear cells (PBMCs), sampled before the fourth cycle of nivolumab. CDR3 loop: CASSLASGSTDTQYF. The CDR3 nucleotides are TGCGCCAGCAGCTTGGCTAGCGGGAGCACAGATACGCAGTATTTT.